This T cell receptor beta chain is drawn from a study of cytomegalovirus exposure and HLA in healthy donors. Primers included in the PCR were 60 Vbeta and 13 Jbeta primers. As originally analysed: As a later analysis found, there were 60 million to 90 million unique TCR beta chains, of which around 10 million were shared. The assay was immunoSEQ multiplex PCR, and TCRdb's table has in-frame clones only and misses some. The DNA was the basis for D and trimming; V, J and clone size are from that table. The data contain roughly 150,000 clones, 75% of them seen just once; the ten biggest clones take up 2.5% to 3%. Turning to this clone: Antigen specificity is unknown.

The CDR3 runs to 15 residues. Germline trimming cut 3 bases from V and 6 bases from J; bases unmatched to any gene: 4. Germline V gene sequence: CDR1 SGDLS, CDR2 YYNGEE. Study-level points and caveats: Among the most significant clusters, several appeared linked to common viral pathogens in a later analysis.

The V gene is TRBV9, the J gene TRBJ2-7; TRBD2 matches at 15 bases. The clonotype originates from a woman between 45 and 60 years old in good health and CMV-seropositive. The source material was PBMCs. The CDR3 DNA is TGTGCCAGCAGCGGGACTAGCGGGGGGGCCGTCGAGCAGTACTTC. This sequence encodes CASSGTSGGAVEQYF.